This T cell receptor beta chain originates from a study of regulatory dendritic cells for organ transplantation (dated by TCRdb to about 2017). Some background on the complete study: To make regulatory dendritic cells, monocytes were cultured with vitamin D3 on days 0 and 4 and with IL-10 on day 4. To evaluate the response of the DCs to a potent maturation-inducing agent, LPS was added to DC cultures on day 6. Before and after allostimulation with regulatory or mature dendritic cells, TCRbeta repertoires were sequenced from sorted naive and memory CD4+ and CD8+ T cells.

The TCRbeta CDR3 regions were amplified in a multiplexed two-step PCR with Vbeta-specific forward primers and Jbeta-specific reverse primers. Through the immunoSEQ service, the TCRbeta libraries were run on an Illumina instrument for sequencing. The study's own analysis went as follows. IMGT annotation was used to assign V, D and J genes, and synthetic CDR3 analogues were used to correct the counts for multiplex PCR bias. In the immunoSEQ Analyzer, repertoire clonality was calculated as one minus the normalized Shannon entropy. Clonal expansion was defined using Fisher's exact test with Benjamini-Hochberg false discovery rate control and a two-tailed threshold of P<0.01. Not all clones reach the TCRdb copy of this immuneACCESS table, which keeps in-frame sequences only. Checked studies attribute under half of the gap to unresolved V genes and leave the rest unexplained. The DNA was the basis for D and trimming; V, J and clone size are from that table. The sample data list 15,000 to 20,000 clones, and roughly 80% of these were observed just once. The biggest ten clones account for approximately 3.4% of the sample.

Sorted T cell subsets were CFSE-labeled and co-cultured for under 6 days with allogeneic regulatory or mature dendritic cells at a 1:10 DC:T ratio. FACS was used to sort CD4+ or CD8+ cells into naive T cells (CD45RA+) and memory T cells (CD45RO+). The T cells used for TCR sequencing were obtained from a couple of healthy control subjects. The Qiagen DNeasy Blood & Tissue Kit was used for extraction of genomic DNA. Germline trimming amounts to 2 bases on V and 6 bases on J, with 7 as the count of junction bases outside the gene matches. The CDR3, cysteine through phenylalanine, is 18 amino acids long. Kept here is only the CDR3 DNA, which spans 54 bases and is read in frame from base 1. CDR1 and CDR2, per the germline V gene, are LGHNA and YNFKEQ. General findings and caveats noted by the study authors: Of the resting subsets, memory CD8+ T cells had the largest number of alloreactive TCR clonotypes. The authors pointed out considerable heterogeneity between individuals in the alloreactive memory CD8+ T cell pool, and only a couple of subjects were sequenced. Repertoires were highly diverse in naive CD4+ and CD8+ T cells, less diverse in memory cells, and most oligoclonal in memory CD8+ cells. Expansion of memory CD8+ clones was induced by allostimulation in both subjects, but more limited expansion appeared to be induced by regulatory dendritic cells than by mature dendritic cells.

Turning to this clone: Its binding antigen is unknown. Base-call qualities are not available, and no considerably larger clone is one nucleotide away.

The TCR sequence derives from a human donor in good health. The rearrangement joined TRBV4-2 to TRBJ2-2; 15 central nucleotides agree with TRBD2. What was sequenced was memory CD4+ T cells from blood cultured with regulatory dendritic cells. The cell subset or site label here, explained by the study, means: CD45RO+ memory T cells. This receptor carries the CDR3 CASSQRTSGGAWAGELFF. The nucleotide sequence reads as follows: TGTGCCAGCAGCCAACGGACTAGCGGGGGGGCATGGGCCGGGGAGCTGTTTTTT.